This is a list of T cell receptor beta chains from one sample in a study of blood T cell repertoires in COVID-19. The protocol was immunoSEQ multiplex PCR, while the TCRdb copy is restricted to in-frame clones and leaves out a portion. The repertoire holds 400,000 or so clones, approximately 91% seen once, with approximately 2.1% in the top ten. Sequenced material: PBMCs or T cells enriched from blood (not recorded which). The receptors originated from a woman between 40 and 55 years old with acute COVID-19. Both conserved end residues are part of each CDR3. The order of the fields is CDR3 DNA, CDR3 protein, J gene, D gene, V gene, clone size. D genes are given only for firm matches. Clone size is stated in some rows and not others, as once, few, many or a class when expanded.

CDR3nt: TGTGCCAGCAGCTTACCGAGTACCGGGGAGCTGTTTTTT
CDR3aa: CASSLPSTGELFF
j_gene: TRBJ2-2
d_gene: .
v_gene: TRBV7-2
abundance: .

CDR3nt: TGTGCCAGCAGCTTAGCGGGAACAAGGGGGCTCAGGGGCTACACCTTC
CDR3aa: CASSLAGTRGLRGYTF
j_gene: TRBJ1-2
d_gene: TRBD1
v_gene: TRBV7-2
abundance: .

CDR3nt: TGTGCCAGCTCACCAACGGGGTCTGAAAAACTGTTTTTT
CDR3aa: CASSPTGSEKLFF
j_gene: TRBJ1-4
d_gene: .
v_gene: TRBV18
abundance: .

CDR3nt: TGTGCCAGCTCACCAAATGGCCTGACGCAGTATTTT
CDR3aa: CASSPNGLTQYF
j_gene: TRBJ2-3
d_gene: .
v_gene: TRBV18
abundance: .

CDR3nt: TGTGCCGGGGGGACAGGGTGGGGTGAAGCTTTCTTT
CDR3aa: CAGGTGWGEAFF
j_gene: TRBJ1-1
d_gene: TRBD1
v_gene: TRBV19
abundance: .

CDR3nt: TGTGCCAGTACAGGGGGCGATGGCTACACCTTC
CDR3aa: CASTGGDGYTF
j_gene: TRBJ1-2
d_gene: TRBD1
v_gene: TRBV3-1/TRBV3-2
abundance: .

CDR3nt: TGTGCCAGCAGCGTGGACAGTAACTATGGCTACACCTTC
CDR3aa: CASSVDSNYGYTF
j_gene: TRBJ1-2
d_gene: .
v_gene: TRBV5-5
abundance: .

CDR3nt: TGTGCCAGCAGCAATAAAGGACAGATCTACGAGCAGTACTTC
CDR3aa: CASSNKGQIYEQYF
j_gene: TRBJ2-7
d_gene: .
v_gene: TRBV5-4
abundance: .

CDR3nt: TGTGCCAGCAGCCCCCCGGGACAGGATAATGAAAAACTGTTTTTT
CDR3aa: CASSPPGQDNEKLFF
j_gene: TRBJ1-4
d_gene: TRBD1
v_gene: TRBV11-2
abundance: .

CDR3nt: TGTGCCAGCAGCCTCCAGGGATTTAGCAATCAGCCCCAGCATTTT
CDR3aa: CASSLQGFSNQPQHF
j_gene: TRBJ1-5
d_gene: .
v_gene: TRBV3-1/TRBV3-2
abundance: .

CDR3nt: TGTGCCAGCTCACCCAATCCGGGACTAGCTTCGGAGACCCAGTACTTC
CDR3aa: CASSPNPGLASETQYF
j_gene: TRBJ2-5
d_gene: TRBD2
v_gene: TRBV18
abundance: .

CDR3nt: TGTGCCAGCAGCAAAAGGGACAGAAGTCGTTTTAACTATGGCTACACCTTC
CDR3aa: CASSKRDRSRFNYGYTF
j_gene: TRBJ1-2
d_gene: .
v_gene: TRBV21-1
abundance: .

CDR3nt: TGTGCCAGCAGTGAAGACAGGGGCACAGATACGCAGTATTTT
CDR3aa: CASSEDRGTDTQYF
j_gene: TRBJ2-3
d_gene: .
v_gene: TRBV2
abundance: .

CDR3nt: TGTGCCAGCAGTGCCAGGGGAGGCAATCAGCCCCAGCATTTT
CDR3aa: CASSARGGNQPQHF
j_gene: TRBJ1-5
d_gene: .
v_gene: TRBV25-1
abundance: .

CDR3nt: TGTGCCACCAGCGACCGCCGACTAGCGGGGTTATCGGATACGCAGTATTTT
CDR3aa: CATSDRRLAGLSDTQYF
j_gene: TRBJ2-3
d_gene: TRBD2
v_gene: TRBV15
abundance: .

CDR3nt: TGTGCCAGTAAAAAATCAGGCAGTCAGTATGGCTACACCTTC
CDR3aa: CASKKSGSQYGYTF
j_gene: TRBJ1-2
d_gene: .
v_gene: TRBV19
abundance: few

CDR3nt: TGTGCCAGCAGCTTGGGGAGAGGGTGGGAGCAGTACTTC
CDR3aa: CASSLGRGWEQYF
j_gene: TRBJ2-7
d_gene: .
v_gene: TRBV5-6
abundance: .

CDR3nt: TGTGCCAGTAGCGACCCCGGGACAGGGGTAGAGCAGTACTTC
CDR3aa: CASSDPGTGVEQYF
j_gene: TRBJ2-7
d_gene: TRBD1
v_gene: TRBV19
abundance: once

CDR3nt: TGTGCCAGCAGCTTGGAGGGACAGGGGTACACTGAAGCTTTCTTT
CDR3aa: CASSLEGQGYTEAFF
j_gene: TRBJ1-1
d_gene: TRBD1
v_gene: TRBV5-6
abundance: once

CDR3nt: TGTGCCAGCAGCCCAATGGGAGGGGGGAACACTGAAGCTTTCTTT
CDR3aa: CASSPMGGGNTEAFF
j_gene: TRBJ1-1
d_gene: .
v_gene: TRBV9
abundance: .

CDR3nt: TGTGCCAGTAGTATGTCAGGGAATGAAAAACTGTTTTTT
CDR3aa: CASSMSGNEKLFF
j_gene: TRBJ1-4
d_gene: .
v_gene: TRBV19
abundance: .

CDR3nt: TGTGCCAGCAGCCCCTTTAGATGGTCATGGGACTTTGGCTACACCTTC
CDR3aa: CASSPFRWSWDFGYTF
j_gene: TRBJ1-2
d_gene: .
v_gene: TRBV3-1/TRBV3-2
abundance: few

CDR3nt: TGTGCCACCAGCAGGCGTGCTTTCGGGGGGTCCTACGAGCAGTACTTC
CDR3aa: CATSRRAFGGSYEQYF
j_gene: TRBJ2-7
d_gene: TRBD2
v_gene: TRBV15
abundance: .

CDR3nt: TGTGCCAGCAGCTTCTCGGTAGCGGCCACCGTGGAGACCCAGTACTTC
CDR3aa: CASSFSVAATVETQYF
j_gene: TRBJ2-5
d_gene: .
v_gene: TRBV5-4
abundance: once

CDR3nt: TGTGCCACCAGTGATTTGTGGCAGGGCATGAACACTGAAGCTTTCTTT
CDR3aa: CATSDLWQGMNTEAFF
j_gene: TRBJ1-1
d_gene: .
v_gene: TRBV24-1
abundance: .

CDR3nt: TGTGCCAGCAGCGGACTAGCGGGCCTCTACGAGCAGTACTTC
CDR3aa: CASSGLAGLYEQYF
j_gene: TRBJ2-7
d_gene: TRBD2
v_gene: TRBV11-2
abundance: .

CDR3nt: TGTGCCAGCTCGGGGACTAGCGGGGGGGCCGTTGAGCAGTTCTTC
CDR3aa: CASSGTSGGAVEQFF
j_gene: TRBJ2-1
d_gene: TRBD2
v_gene: TRBV18
abundance: many

CDR3nt: TGTGCCAGCTCACCAAGGGACAGGGGATGGAGCACAGATACGCAGTATTTT
CDR3aa: CASSPRDRGWSTDTQYF
j_gene: TRBJ2-3
d_gene: TRBD1
v_gene: TRBV18
abundance: .

CDR3nt: TGTGCCAGCAGCTTATTCGGGGTTGGGCAGGGGGCTGGCTACACCTTC
CDR3aa: CASSLFGVGQGAGYTF
j_gene: TRBJ1-2
d_gene: TRBD1
v_gene: TRBV5-4
abundance: .

CDR3nt: TGTGCCTGGAGTGCCGGGACAGGTTATGGCTACACCTTC
CDR3aa: CAWSAGTGYGYTF
j_gene: TRBJ1-2
d_gene: TRBD1
v_gene: TRBV30
abundance: .

CDR3nt: TGTGCCATCAGTGCCGGGACAGGGGCGGATAGCACTGAAGCTTTCTTT
CDR3aa: CAISAGTGADSTEAFF
j_gene: TRBJ1-1
d_gene: TRBD1
v_gene: TRBV10-3
abundance: .

CDR3nt: TGTGCCAGCAGCCAGGCTCTAGCGGGGGGGCCGGAGACCCAGTACTTC
CDR3aa: CASSQALAGGPETQYF
j_gene: TRBJ2-5
d_gene: TRBD2
v_gene: TRBV4-2
abundance: many

CDR3nt: TGTGCCACCAGTGATTTGCAGGGGGCAGTTGGAAATGAGCAGTTCTTC
CDR3aa: CATSDLQGAVGNEQFF
j_gene: TRBJ2-1
d_gene: TRBD1
v_gene: TRBV24-1
abundance: .

CDR3nt: TGTGCCTGGAGTCGAACACCCCAGTGGGGGGTAAACTATGGCTACACCTTC
CDR3aa: CAWSRTPQWGVNYGYTF
j_gene: TRBJ1-2
d_gene: .
v_gene: TRBV30
abundance: once

CDR3nt: TGTGCCAGCAGACGACAGGGGGGATCCTACGAGCAGTACTTC
CDR3aa: CASRRQGGSYEQYF
j_gene: TRBJ2-7
d_gene: TRBD1
v_gene: TRBV11-2
abundance: many

CDR3nt: TGCGCCAGCAGCTTGGAGGGACAGGGGAATCAGCCCCAGCATTTT
CDR3aa: CASSLEGQGNQPQHF
j_gene: TRBJ1-5
d_gene: TRBD1
v_gene: TRBV5-1
abundance: .

CDR3nt: TGTGCCAGCAGTGGACAGCTGAACACTGAAGCTTTCTTT
CDR3aa: CASSGQLNTEAFF
j_gene: TRBJ1-1
d_gene: .
v_gene: TRBV6-4
abundance: .

CDR3nt: TGTGCCAGCCGACTTATCAATGAGCAGTTCTTC
CDR3aa: CASRLINEQFF
j_gene: TRBJ2-1
d_gene: .
v_gene: TRBV27
abundance: .

CDR3nt: TGTGCCAGCAGCAAGGACACTGATTCACCCCTCCACTTT
CDR3aa: CASSKDTDSPLHF
j_gene: TRBJ1-6
d_gene: .
v_gene: TRBV9
abundance: .

CDR3nt: TGTGCCAGTAGTATAGTTGGGACAGACAATCAGCCCCAGCATTTT
CDR3aa: CASSIVGTDNQPQHF
j_gene: TRBJ1-5
d_gene: TRBD1
v_gene: TRBV19
abundance: .

CDR3nt: TGTGCCAGCAGCCCATCTAACTATGGCTACACCTTC
CDR3aa: CASSPSNYGYTF
j_gene: TRBJ1-2
d_gene: .
v_gene: TRBV2
abundance: .

CDR3nt: TGTGCCAGCAGCTTAGCGGGCCTTAACACCGGGGAGCTGTTTTTT
CDR3aa: CASSLAGLNTGELFF
j_gene: TRBJ2-2
d_gene: .
v_gene: TRBV7-6
abundance: once